These T cell receptor beta chains were read from a single sample in a study of blood T cell repertoires in COVID-19. Libraries were prepared by immunoSEQ multiplex PCR; TCRdb keeps only in-frame clonotypes and omits some of them. This table has under 200,000 clones, 65% to 90% appearing once. The sequenced material came from peripheral blood. These receptors were obtained from a human donor in a cohort sampled during active COVID-19. CDR3s include the opening cysteine and the closing phenylalanine or tryptophan. A D gene is named only where the DNA matches it firmly.

d_gene: .
j_gene: TRBJ1-6
v_gene: TRBV4-1
CDR3aa: CASSQDFNPLAGNSPLHF
CDR3nt: TGCGCCAGCAGCCAAGATTTCAACCCCCTAGCGGGGAATTCACCCCTCCACTTT

d_gene: .
j_gene: TRBJ2-1
v_gene: TRBV6-5
CDR3aa: CASSRGRDEQFF
CDR3nt: TGTGCCAGCAGCAGGGGACGGGATGAGCAGTTCTTC

d_gene: .
j_gene: TRBJ2-6
v_gene: TRBV7-9
CDR3aa: CASTSRELGANVLTF
CDR3nt: TGTGCCAGCACCTCTCGCGAGTTGGGGGCCAACGTCCTGACTTTC

d_gene: .
j_gene: TRBJ2-5
v_gene: TRBV18
CDR3aa: CASSPISEGTQYF
CDR3nt: TGTGCCAGCTCACCGATTAGCGAAGGGACCCAGTACTTC

d_gene: TRBD2
j_gene: TRBJ2-5
v_gene: TRBV6-2/TRBV6-3
CDR3aa: CASSYLGTSGRETQYF
CDR3nt: TGTGCCAGCAGTTACCTAGGGACTAGCGGGAGGGAGACCCAGTACTTC

d_gene: .
j_gene: TRBJ1-3
v_gene: TRBV4-1
CDR3aa: CASSQDQVGRYSGNTIYF
CDR3nt: TGCGCCAGCAGCCAAGATCAAGTGGGGCGGTACTCTGGAAACACCATATATTTT

d_gene: .
j_gene: TRBJ1-3
v_gene: TRBV29-1
CDR3aa: CSVLLDRNTIYF
CDR3nt: TGCAGCGTTCTCTTGGACAGAAACACCATATATTTT

d_gene: TRBD2
j_gene: TRBJ2-7
v_gene: TRBV4-2
CDR3aa: CASSQAWASGLKFAYEQYF
CDR3nt: TGTGCCAGCAGCCAAGCTTGGGCTAGCGGTCTAAAATTCGCCTACGAGCAGTACTTC

d_gene: TRBD1
j_gene: TRBJ2-6
v_gene: TRBV19
CDR3aa: CASTAYTRTGFGGANVLTF
CDR3nt: TGTGCCAGTACCGCTTACACCCGGACAGGGTTCGGTGGGGCCAACGTCCTGACTTTC

d_gene: TRBD1
j_gene: TRBJ1-2
v_gene: TRBV6-5
CDR3aa: CASSTGASYGYTF
CDR3nt: TGTGCCAGCAGCACAGGGGCCAGCTATGGCTACACCTTC